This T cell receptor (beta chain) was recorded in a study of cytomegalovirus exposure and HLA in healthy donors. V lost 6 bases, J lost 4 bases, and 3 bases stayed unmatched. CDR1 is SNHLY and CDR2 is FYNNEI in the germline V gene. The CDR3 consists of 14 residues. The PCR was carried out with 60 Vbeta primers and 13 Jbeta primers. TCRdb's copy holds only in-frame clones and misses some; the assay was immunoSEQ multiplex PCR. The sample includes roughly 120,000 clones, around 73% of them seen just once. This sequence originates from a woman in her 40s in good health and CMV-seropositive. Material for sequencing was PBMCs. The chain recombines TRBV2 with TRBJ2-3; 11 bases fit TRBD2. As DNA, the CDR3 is TGTGCCAGCAGGGCTAGCGGGGGGCCAGATACGCAGTATTTT. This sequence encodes CASRASGGPDTQYF.